This T cell receptor (beta chain) originates from a study of blood T cell repertoires in COVID-19. In the original workflow: Cell counts per sample came from amplifying reference gene primers. Assay: immunoSEQ multiplex PCR; the TCRdb copy retains only in-frame clones and omits some. Clone size and V and J calls were adopted from that table, with D and trimming inferred from the DNA. The table records 110,000 to 150,000 clones, around 89% of them present only once. The CDR3 is 14 residues long. CDR1 and CDR2 from the germline V gene are SGHTA and FQGNSA. For this clone: Its ends do not fully match the called genes, so a read error is possible.

The sample consisted of peripheral blood. The TCR sequence derives from a man between 60 and 75 years old with active or convalescent COVID-19. This chain joins TRBV7-2 and TRBJ2-7, with 8 bases aligning to TRBD2. The DNA of the CDR3 is TGTGCCAGCAGCCTAGCGGGCAAACCCTACGAGCAGTACTTC. Its translation: CASSLAGKPYEQYF.